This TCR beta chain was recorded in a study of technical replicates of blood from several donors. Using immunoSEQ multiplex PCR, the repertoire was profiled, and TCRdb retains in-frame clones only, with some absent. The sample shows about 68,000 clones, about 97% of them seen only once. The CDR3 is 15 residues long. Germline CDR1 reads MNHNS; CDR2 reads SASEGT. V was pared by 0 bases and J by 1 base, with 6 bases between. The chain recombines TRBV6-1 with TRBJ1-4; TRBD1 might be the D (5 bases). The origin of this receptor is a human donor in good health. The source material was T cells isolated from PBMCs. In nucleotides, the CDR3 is TGTGCCAGCAGTGAAGCGGGGGGAACTAATGAAAAACTGTTTTTT. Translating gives CASSEAGGTNEKLFF.